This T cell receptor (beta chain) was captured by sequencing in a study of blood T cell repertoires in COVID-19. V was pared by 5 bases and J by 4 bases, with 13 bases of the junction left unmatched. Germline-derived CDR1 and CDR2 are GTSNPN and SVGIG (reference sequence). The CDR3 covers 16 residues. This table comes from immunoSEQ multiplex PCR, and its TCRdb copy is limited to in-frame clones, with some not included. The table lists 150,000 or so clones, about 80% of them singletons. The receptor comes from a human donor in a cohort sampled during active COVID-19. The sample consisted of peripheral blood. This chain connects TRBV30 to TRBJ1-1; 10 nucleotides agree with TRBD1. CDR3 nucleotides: TGTGCCTGGGTAGGGGACAGGGGACCCTCGGGCACTGAAGCTTTCTTT. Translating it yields CAWVGDRGPSGTEAFF.